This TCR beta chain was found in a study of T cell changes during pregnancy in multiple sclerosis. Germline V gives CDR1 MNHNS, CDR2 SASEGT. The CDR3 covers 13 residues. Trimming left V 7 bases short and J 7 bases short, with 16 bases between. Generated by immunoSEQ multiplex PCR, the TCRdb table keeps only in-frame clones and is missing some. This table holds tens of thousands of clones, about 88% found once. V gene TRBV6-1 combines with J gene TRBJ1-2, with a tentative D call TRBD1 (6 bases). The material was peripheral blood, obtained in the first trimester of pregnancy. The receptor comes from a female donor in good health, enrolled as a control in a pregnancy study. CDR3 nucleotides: TGTGCCAGCAAATGGGGCAGGGGAAGTGGCTACACCTTC. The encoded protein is CASKWGRGSGYTF.